Shown below are 9 T cell receptor beta chains from a single sample sequenced in a study of blood T cells in healthy people across ages. Primed by a sample-barcoded 5' primer and a J-beta primer mix, a second PCR proceeded for about 7 to 11 cycles. Each CDR3 protein gets one entry after TCRdb re-called the 5' RACE reads with MiXCR. The table lists more than 750,000 distinct CDR3 sequences, 25% to 30% of them singletons. Another study also made use of these data, one on T cells of mothers and their children.

Sequenced input: blood. Source of these receptors: a woman in her 40s in good health.

This clonotype was counted only a few times. The V and J genes are TRBV5-1 and TRBJ2-1, with TRBD1 matching 8 bases. Germline-derived CDR1 and CDR2 are SGHRS and YFSETQ. The CDR3 sequence is 17 residues long. Trimming took 0 bases from V and 7 from J; bases not matched to a gene: 12. The CDR3 here is CASSLAFGQGRRNEQFF. Written as DNA, the CDR3 is TGCGCCAGCAGCTTGGCCTTCGGACAGGGCCGAAGAAATGAGCAGTTCTTC.

This chain connects TRBV19 to TRBJ2-1; 13 nucleotides line up with TRBD2. The CDR3 extends over 15 amino acids. Germline loops: CDR1 LNHDA, CDR2 SQIVND (reference sequence). The J segment lost 9 bases and the V segment lost 6 bases, leaving 8 bases of the junction unmatched. The CDR3 reads CASSPRTSGGTEQFF. The CDR3 nucleotides read TGTGCCAGTAGCCCCCGGACTAGCGGGGGCACTGAGCAGTTCTTC.

This clonotype occurred once. V is TRBV19 and J is TRBJ1-4; D is perhaps TRBD1 (6 bases). The V end lost 6 bases, the J end lost 0 bases, and 11 bases lay between the germline ends. Germline V gene data show CDR1 as LNHDA and CDR2 as SQIVND (reference sequence). The CDR3 is 15 amino acids. CDR3 nucleotide sequence: TGTGCCAGTAGAACCGGGACAACAACTAATGAAAAACTGTTTTTT. Translation gives CASRTGTTTNEKLFF.

This clonotype was counted ten times or more. This chain uses TRBV28 with TRBJ2-7, with D possibly being TRBD2 (6 bases). V was clipped by 5 bases and J by 0 bases, with 11 bases between them. Germline V lookup: CDR1 MDHEN, CDR2 SYDVKM. The CDR3 totals 14 residues. The CDR3 DNA is TGTGCCAGCAGTGCGGGACCCAGCTCCTACGAGCAGTACTTC. Translating gives CASSAGPSSYEQYF.

This sequence joins TRBV4-3 and TRBJ1-2, with TRBD1 as a possible D gene (6 bases). Trimming took 4 bases from V and 4 from J, leaving 25 bases between them. From germline, CDR1 is LGHNA and CDR2 YSLEER. This CDR3 is built from 18 residues. CDR3 coding DNA: TGCGCCAGCAGCCCAAGTAGGGATAAGACAGGCACCTGCTATGGCTACACCTTC. This sequence encodes CASSPSRDKTGTCYGYTF.

The chain carries TRBV6-2 or TRBV6-3 and TRBJ2-7; 13 nucleotides line up with TRBD2. CDR1 and CDR2 (germline): MNHEY, SVGEGT. V was pared by 5 bases and J by 1 base, with 29 bases of the junction left unmatched. This CDR3 has 24 amino acids. This CDR3 is CASSPTHRGLKTPGLAGLSYEQYF. CDR3 coding DNA: TGTGCCAGCAGTCCAACTCACAGGGGGCTCAAGACCCCGGGACTAGCGGGGTTATCCTACGAGCAGTACTTC.

This clonotype was detected only a few times. The V and J genes are TRBV5-1 and TRBJ1-1; D unclear. Trimming removed 1 base from V and 1 base from J, with 8 bases in between. The germline V gene encodes CDR1 SGHRS and CDR2 YFSETQ. The CDR3 has 14 residues. The CDR3 DNA is TGCGCCAGCAGCTTGCAGCCCACGAACACTGAAGCTTTCTTT. Translating gives CASSLQPTNTEAFF. Full variable domain (rest looked up from reference TRBV5-1 and TRBJ1-1): KAGVTQTPRYLIKTRGQQVTLSCSPISGHRSVSWYQQTPGQGLQFLFEYFSETQRNKGNFPGRFSGRQFSNSRSEMNVSTLELGDSALYLCASSLQPTNTEAFFGQGTRLTVV.

This clonotype was counted only a few times. The rearrangement uses TRBV20-1 and TRBJ2-1; 7 positions match TRBD2. Germline trimming cut 3 bases from V and 10 bases from J; bases unmatched to any gene: 6. Germline-derived CDR1 and CDR2 are DFQATT and SNEGSKA (reference sequence). This CDR3 is 12 amino acids long. The CDR3 sequence is CSASRLAEEQFF. In nucleotides, the CDR3 is TGCAGTGCTAGTAGGCTAGCGGAGGAGCAGTTCTTC.

The V gene is TRBV24-1, the J gene TRBJ2-1; possibly TRBD1 or TRBD2 for D (6 bases each). Trimming took 4 bases from V and 3 from J, leaving 18 bases between them. CDR3 length: 17 residues. CDR1 and CDR2 from the germline V gene are KGHDR and SFDVKD. CDR3 sequence: CATSELGGTIRYNEQFF. CDR3 DNA sequence: TGTGCCACCAGTGAGTTAGGGGGGACGATCCGCTACAATGAGCAGTTCTTC.